This TCR beta chain is from a study of blood T cells in healthy people across ages (dated by TCRdb to the mid-2010s). Background on the whole study: Template switching captured roughly one uniquely barcoded TCR beta cDNA molecule per two T cells in model experiments. To track age-related changes in TCR beta repertoire diversity, the study relied on deep sequencing normalized with unique cDNA molecular identifiers. To avoid experimental bias, donors of different ages were distributed randomly across sequencing lanes. Donors were grouped into four age groups: young (average roughly 15 years), middle-aged (39), aged (62) and long-lived (approximately 75). The study analyzed two additional independent replicas of 1 million unique cDNA reads from the same blood draw for two donors, one aged 18 to 30 and one aged 80 or older.

For this clonotype: Its binding antigen is unknown. No much larger clone is present one base from it, and per-base qualities are unavailable.

Here is what the overall study found, with its caveats: Compared with the aged group, the long-lived group had more naive CD4+ T cells, fewer expanded clones and increased TCR diversity, a pattern suggesting age selection. Bulk unsorted PBMC profiling prevented conclusive comparison of naive and antigen-experienced compartments. There was a strong correlation between observed TCR beta diversity and the percentage of naive T cells measured by flow cytometry. Observed TCR beta diversity per million T cells fell roughly linearly with age, and a significant reduction was already apparent by age roughly 41. Estimates of total diversity based on one million sequenced T cells were considered lower bounds and underestimates. The CMV infection status of donors was not known, potentially confounding age-related changes in expanded clonotypes.

The 39 donors, aged about 6 to 95 years, were systemically healthy Caucasian individuals from Russia. Each donor gave ten milliliters of peripheral blood, collected into EDTA-treated Vacutainer tubes. Ficoll-Paque density-gradient centrifugation was used to isolate PBMCs, with at least 7 million per sample. Trizol reagent was used to extract total RNA from the PBMCs, yielding at least 6 micrograms per sample. Naive CD45RAhigh/CD27high T cell percentages were measured by flow cytometry on a PBMC aliquot from every donor. Preparation of the library involved 5' RACE. Sequenced on an Illumina HiSeq 2500. A second roughly 6 to 12 cycle PCR used a sample-barcoded 5' primer and a J-beta primer mix. Each TCR beta cDNA molecule received a unique molecular identifier from a template-switch 5' adaptor carrying 12 random nucleotides. Each sample yielded at least 2.5 million CDR3-containing paired-end reads. First-strand cDNA synthesis was performed from all RNA using the Mint cDNA synthesis kit, with priming by a TRBC-specific oligonucleotide. Following uracil-DNA glycosylase treatment, a first 18-cycle PCR with universal primers M1SS and BC2_uni_R was performed on all cDNA. The authors' analysis ran thus. For normalization, 1 million high-quality reads were randomly selected from each sample, with every read carrying a distinct molecular identifier. Reads with shared molecular identifiers were discarded instead of being binned into consensus sequences. MiTCR, run with a Q25 quality threshold and the strictest error-elimination algorithm, handled CDR3 identification, clonotype clustering and error correction. A nonparametric unseen species model using Euler transformation provided a lower-bound estimate of total TCR beta diversity. The raw public reads went through TCRdb reprocessing: fastp at Q25, MiXCR clone calling, in-frame beta chains kept. Under each unique CDR3 protein, matching rows form one entry showing the most common genes and DNA. The V and J calls shown here were made by TCRdb, not taken from the authors' results. The sample table shows over a million distinct CDR3 sequences, and about 42% are seen once. Jointly, the top ten make up approximately 4.1% of the sample.

The trim is 4 bases for V and 6 bases for J, with a gap of 21 bases between the germline ends. According to the germline V gene, CDR1 reads SGDLS and CDR2 reads YYNGEE. The CDR3 sequence holds 16 residues, the cysteine and phenylalanine included. The retained sequence is limited to the CDR3, 48 bases, with the frame set at the first base. The sequence was collected from a woman between 18 and 29 years old in good health. The specimen sequenced was blood. The rearrangement joined TRBV9 to TRBJ2-3; TRBD2 is possibly the D segment (7 matching bases). The CDR3 region reads CASSMWIGGGKDTQYF. The DNA sequence is given as TGTGCCAGCAGCATGTGGATTGGCGGGGGCAAGGATACGCAGTATTTT.